This T cell receptor (beta chain) emerged from a study of regulatory T cells in long-lasting Graves disease. Study-level results: TRBV28, TRBJ1-2 and TRBJ2-5 emerged as the favored segments in persistent disease.

The germline V and J ends were trimmed by 6 bases and 3 bases, with 5 bases remaining between them. The CDR3 is made up of 12 amino acids. The germline gives CDR1 SGHNT, CDR2 YENEEA. This clonotype has more than one count but fewer than ten. Its antigen is not identified. TCR beta libraries were built with iRepertoire HTBI primers and Arm-PCR of CDR3 regions. TCRdb re-analysed the multiplex PCR reads in MiXCR, keeping a single row per CDR3 protein. The data contain 500,000 or so distinct CDR3 sequences, approximately 15% of them singletons. Time point noted: newly diagnosed GD, antithyroid drugs for less than 3 months. The TCR library was made from RNA extracted from PBMCs. In addition, the sample was reused for a study of T cells in Graves' hyperthyroidism and ophthalmopathy.

The TCR originated in a woman aged 50 to 60 with Graves disease. This specimen consisted of peripheral blood mononuclear cells (PBMCs), obtained at new diagnosis, from a patient treated with antithyroid drugs. The chain has TRBV11-3 and TRBJ2-2, with D unclear. The CDR3 region is CASSHDTGELFF. CDR3 in DNA: TGTGCCAGCAGTCACGACACCGGGGAGCTGTTTTTT.